The rows below give T cell receptor beta chains drawn from one sample of a study of T cell responses to AZD1222 COVID-19 vaccine. Sequencing was performed with immunoSEQ multiplex PCR; in TCRdb, only in-frame clones are kept and a portion is missing. The sample includes more than 85,000 clones, 80% to 90% of them seen just once. This material consisted of peripheral blood, taken on day 0 of AZD1222 vaccination. The source of these receptors is an adult in good health. Both conserved end residues are part of each CDR3. The D gene is left open where the match is weak. Size is omitted from some rows. Given values are once, few, many or a class for expanded clones.

CDR3 protein: CASSTRDALTDTQYF
CDR3 DNA: TGTGCCAGTAGTACCCGGGACGCTCTGACAGATACGCAGTATTTT
V gene: TRBV19
J gene: TRBJ2-3
clone size: NA
D gene: NA

CDR3 protein: CASSPGEGNQPQHF
CDR3 DNA: TGCGCCTCCTCCCCCGGTGAGGGCAATCAGCCCCAGCATTTT
V gene: TRBV4-1
J gene: TRBJ1-5
clone size: NA
D gene: NA

CDR3 protein: CASSQVRTGPGNTIYF
CDR3 DNA: TGCGCCAGCAGCCAAGTCCGGACAGGGCCTGGAAACACCATATATTTT
V gene: TRBV4-3
J gene: TRBJ1-3
clone size: NA
D gene: TRBD1

CDR3 protein: CSAQGNGNTIYF
CDR3 DNA: TGCAGCGCCCAGGGGAATGGAAACACCATATATTTT
V gene: TRBV29-1
J gene: TRBJ1-3
clone size: NA
D gene: NA

CDR3 protein: CASSPPWPLGNAGELFF
CDR3 DNA: TGTGCCAGCAGCCCACCGTGGCCTCTTGGTAACGCCGGGGAGCTGTTTTTT
V gene: TRBV25-1
J gene: TRBJ2-2
clone size: NA
D gene: NA

CDR3 protein: CASSGWDSGNTIYF
CDR3 DNA: TGCGCCAGCAGCGGATGGGACTCTGGAAACACCATATATTTT
V gene: TRBV5-1
J gene: TRBJ1-3
clone size: NA
D gene: NA

CDR3 protein: CAISESMDQPQHF
CDR3 DNA: TGTGCCATCAGTGAGTCGATGGATCAGCCCCAGCATTTT
V gene: TRBV10-3
J gene: TRBJ1-5
clone size: few
D gene: NA

CDR3 protein: CASGDRAYGYTF
CDR3 DNA: TGTGCCAGCGGGGACAGGGCCTATGGCTACACCTTC
V gene: TRBV27
J gene: TRBJ1-2
clone size: NA
D gene: TRBD1

CDR3 protein: CASSEKFRGWESNQPQHF
CDR3 DNA: TGTGCCAGCAGTGAAAAGTTTCGGGGATGGGAAAGCAATCAGCCCCAGCATTTT
V gene: TRBV6-1
J gene: TRBJ1-5
clone size: NA
D gene: NA

CDR3 protein: CASSLFRGTNGGNQPQHF
CDR3 DNA: TGTGCCAGCAGCTTATTTCGGGGCACGAATGGGGGCAATCAGCCCCAGCATTTT
V gene: TRBV7-9
J gene: TRBJ1-5
clone size: few
D gene: NA

CDR3 protein: CASSQGSRGATDTQYF
CDR3 DNA: TGTGCCAGCAGCCAAGGGTCGAGGGGAGCCACAGATACGCAGTATTTT
V gene: TRBV4-2
J gene: TRBJ2-3
clone size: once
D gene: NA

CDR3 protein: CASSLRDNSPLHF
CDR3 DNA: TGTGCCAGCAGCTTACGAGATAATTCACCCCTCCACTTT
V gene: TRBV11-1
J gene: TRBJ1-6
clone size: NA
D gene: NA

CDR3 protein: CASSRGADTQYF
CDR3 DNA: TGTGCCAGCTCCAGGGGCGCAGATACGCAGTATTTT
V gene: TRBV7-3
J gene: TRBJ2-3
clone size: medium-sized
D gene: NA

CDR3 protein: CASSSQGVSTGEQYF
CDR3 DNA: TGTGCCAGTAGTTCCCAGGGGGTATCTACGGGTGAGCAGTACTTC
V gene: TRBV19
J gene: TRBJ2-7
clone size: NA
D gene: TRBD1

CDR3 protein: CASSEGGMVETQYF
CDR3 DNA: TGTGCCAGCAGCGAAGGGGGAATGGTAGAGACCCAGTACTTC
V gene: TRBV2
J gene: TRBJ2-5
clone size: NA
D gene: NA

CDR3 protein: CASSLITGNEQFF
CDR3 DNA: TGTGCCAGCAGCTTGATAACAGGCAATGAGCAGTTCTTC
V gene: TRBV5-5
J gene: TRBJ2-1
clone size: NA
D gene: NA

CDR3 protein: CASSPRGGYGYTF
CDR3 DNA: TGTGCCAGCAGCCCCCGGGGAGGCTATGGCTACACCTTC
V gene: TRBV9
J gene: TRBJ1-2
clone size: NA
D gene: NA

CDR3 protein: CASSPFSGTGKPEAFF
CDR3 DNA: TGTGCCAGCAGTCCATTTTCCGGGACAGGGAAACCTGAAGCTTTCTTT
V gene: TRBV11-2
J gene: TRBJ1-1
clone size: NA
D gene: TRBD1

CDR3 protein: CASSPRWTSDTQYF
CDR3 DNA: TGTGCCAGCAGCCCCCGATGGACCTCAGATACGCAGTATTTT
V gene: TRBV3-1/TRBV3-2
J gene: TRBJ2-3
clone size: NA
D gene: NA

CDR3 protein: CASSGIPGLTYNEQFF
CDR3 DNA: TGTGCCAGCAGCGGGATCCCAGGGCTGACCTACAATGAGCAGTTCTTC
V gene: TRBV7-9
J gene: TRBJ2-1
clone size: NA
D gene: NA

CDR3 protein: CASSYSDSYGYTF
CDR3 DNA: TGTGCCAGCAGTTACTCGGACAGCTATGGCTACACCTTC
V gene: TRBV6-5
J gene: TRBJ1-2
clone size: NA
D gene: NA

CDR3 protein: CASSYPRFDTNTGELFF
CDR3 DNA: TGTGCCAGCAGTTACCCCCGATTCGATACGAACACCGGGGAGCTGTTTTTT
V gene: TRBV6-2/TRBV6-3
J gene: TRBJ2-2
clone size: NA
D gene: NA

CDR3 protein: CAIGTGDEKLFF
CDR3 DNA: TGTGCCATCGGGACAGGGGATGAAAAACTGTTTTTT
V gene: TRBV10-3
J gene: TRBJ1-4
clone size: NA
D gene: TRBD1

CDR3 protein: CASISGQNTGELFF
CDR3 DNA: TGTGCCAGCATATCTGGACAGAACACCGGGGAGCTGTTTTTT
V gene: TRBV2
J gene: TRBJ2-2
clone size: NA
D gene: NA

CDR3 protein: CASGFGRTGELFF
CDR3 DNA: TGTGCTAGTGGTTTCGGGAGGACCGGGGAGCTGTTTTTT
V gene: TRBV12-5
J gene: TRBJ2-2
clone size: NA
D gene: TRBD2

CDR3 protein: CASSPGADYEQYF
CDR3 DNA: TGCGCCAGCTCACCGGGGGCCGACTACGAGCAGTACTTC
V gene: TRBV5-1
J gene: TRBJ2-7
clone size: NA
D gene: NA

CDR3 protein: CASSNSGGSTDTQYF
CDR3 DNA: TGTGCCAGCAGCAATAGCGGGGGTAGCACAGATACGCAGTATTTT
V gene: TRBV7-2
J gene: TRBJ2-3
clone size: NA
D gene: TRBD2

CDR3 protein: CASSHPGQDYEQYF
CDR3 DNA: TGTGCCAGCAGTCACCCCGGGCAGGACTACGAGCAGTACTTC
V gene: TRBV6-5
J gene: TRBJ2-7
clone size: NA
D gene: NA

CDR3 protein: CASSWQGDEKLFF
CDR3 DNA: TGTGCCAGCAGTTGGCAGGGGGACGAAAAACTGTTTTTT
V gene: TRBV6-2/TRBV6-3
J gene: TRBJ1-4
clone size: NA
D gene: TRBD1

CDR3 protein: CASRGVGLSRRRPSFSPLHF
CDR3 DNA: TGCGCCAGCAGGGGGGTGGGATTAAGTCGTAGGAGACCCTCTTTCTCACCCCTCCACTTT
V gene: TRBV23-1
J gene: TRBJ1-6
clone size: once
D gene: NA

CDR3 protein: CASSIPGHPNTEAFF
CDR3 DNA: TGTGCCAGTAGTATCCCGGGACATCCGAACACTGAAGCTTTCTTT
V gene: TRBV19
J gene: TRBJ1-1
clone size: NA
D gene: NA

CDR3 protein: CASSELPTENTEAFF
CDR3 DNA: TGTGCCAGCTCCGAACTACCGACAGAGAACACTGAAGCTTTCTTT
V gene: TRBV18
J gene: TRBJ1-1
clone size: NA
D gene: NA

CDR3 protein: CASSPPGGGTANYGYTF
CDR3 DNA: TGTGCCAGCAGTCCCCCTGGTGGGGGTACTGCTAACTATGGCTACACCTTC
V gene: TRBV6-6
J gene: TRBJ1-2
clone size: NA
D gene: NA

CDR3 protein: CASSFRRGTNEKLFF
CDR3 DNA: TGTGCCAGCAGCTTCCGAAGGGGAACTAATGAAAAACTGTTTTTT
V gene: TRBV11-1
J gene: TRBJ1-4
clone size: NA
D gene: NA

CDR3 protein: CASSYGQGYTDTQYF
CDR3 DNA: TGTGCCAGCAGCTACGGACAGGGATACACAGATACGCAGTATTTT
V gene: TRBV7-3
J gene: TRBJ2-3
clone size: few
D gene: TRBD1

CDR3 protein: CASSLVGLREQFF
CDR3 DNA: TGTGCCAGCAGCTTAGTGGGACTCCGAGAGCAGTTCTTC
V gene: TRBV11-3
J gene: TRBJ2-1
clone size: NA
D gene: NA

CDR3 protein: CASSKGGGRNEQFF
CDR3 DNA: TGTGCCAGCAGCAAAGGTGGTGGCAGAAATGAGCAGTTCTTC
V gene: TRBV21-1
J gene: TRBJ2-1
clone size: NA
D gene: NA

CDR3 protein: CASSPRGGSPLHF
CDR3 DNA: TGTGCCAGCTCACCACGAGGGGGATCACCCCTCCACTTT
V gene: TRBV18
J gene: TRBJ1-6
clone size: NA
D gene: NA

CDR3 protein: CASSDGWGRGRNQPQHF
CDR3 DNA: TGTGCCAGCAGTGACGGGTGGGGCAGGGGTCGCAATCAGCCCCAGCATTTT
V gene: TRBV2
J gene: TRBJ1-5
clone size: NA
D gene: NA

CDR3 protein: CASSLMAASYNEQFF
CDR3 DNA: TGTGCCAGCAGTTTAATGGCAGCATCTTACAATGAGCAGTTCTTC
V gene: TRBV27
J gene: TRBJ2-1
clone size: NA
D gene: NA

CDR3 protein: CASQPDRLSSYEQYF
CDR3 DNA: TGTGCCAGCCAGCCGGACAGGTTATCCTCCTACGAGCAGTACTTC
V gene: TRBV2
J gene: TRBJ2-7
clone size: NA
D gene: TRBD1

CDR3 protein: CASSPSGSGANVLTF
CDR3 DNA: TGTGCCAGCAGCCCATCCGGCTCTGGGGCCAACGTCCTGACTTTC
V gene: TRBV7-7
J gene: TRBJ2-6
clone size: NA
D gene: NA

CDR3 protein: CASSLGPGLAWNEQFF
CDR3 DNA: TGTGCCAGCAGCTTAGGCCCGGGACTAGCATGGAATGAGCAGTTCTTC
V gene: TRBV11-3
J gene: TRBJ2-1
clone size: NA
D gene: TRBD2

CDR3 protein: CAISESLGRSSGNTIYF
CDR3 DNA: TGTGCCATCAGTGAGTCGTTAGGACGTAGCTCTGGAAACACCATATATTTT
V gene: TRBV10-3
J gene: TRBJ1-3
clone size: once
D gene: NA

CDR3 protein: CASSLLAGAGTDTQYF
CDR3 DNA: TGCGCCAGCAGCTTATTAGCGGGGGCCGGCACAGATACGCAGTATTTT
V gene: TRBV5-1
J gene: TRBJ2-3
clone size: NA
D gene: TRBD2

CDR3 protein: CASSLEPGQGNTEAFF
CDR3 DNA: TGCGCCAGCAGCTTGGAGCCGGGACAGGGAAACACTGAAGCTTTCTTT
V gene: TRBV5-1
J gene: TRBJ1-1
clone size: NA
D gene: TRBD1

CDR3 protein: CASSYGTGVVGYTF
CDR3 DNA: TGTGCCAGCAGCTATGGGACAGGGGTAGTAGGCTACACCTTC
V gene: TRBV7-3
J gene: TRBJ1-2
clone size: once
D gene: TRBD1

CDR3 protein: CATRGQGMGTEAFF
CDR3 DNA: TGTGCCACCAGAGGACAGGGGATGGGCACTGAAGCTTTCTTT
V gene: TRBV24-1
J gene: TRBJ1-1
clone size: NA
D gene: TRBD1

CDR3 protein: CASSVEVGGPEGYGYTF
CDR3 DNA: TGTGCCAGCAGCGTAGAAGTGGGAGGCCCAGAGGGTTATGGCTACACCTTC
V gene: TRBV9
J gene: TRBJ1-2
clone size: once
D gene: NA

CDR3 protein: CASSLGQETQYF
CDR3 DNA: TGCGCCAGCAGCTTGGGGCAAGAGACCCAGTACTTC
V gene: TRBV5-1
J gene: TRBJ2-5
clone size: NA
D gene: NA

CDR3 protein: CAISESTFNQPQHF
CDR3 DNA: TGTGCCATCAGTGAGTCTACTTTTAATCAGCCCCAGCATTTT
V gene: TRBV10-3
J gene: TRBJ1-5
clone size: NA
D gene: NA

CDR3 protein: CASRTPSSYAEAFF
CDR3 DNA: TGTGCCAGCAGAACTCCCTCCAGTTACGCTGAAGCTTTCTTT
V gene: TRBV7-2
J gene: TRBJ1-1
clone size: few
D gene: NA

CDR3 protein: CASSETWGGYNQPQHF
CDR3 DNA: TGTGCCAGCAGTGAAACCTGGGGGGGTTACAATCAGCCCCAGCATTTT
V gene: TRBV6-1
J gene: TRBJ1-5
clone size: NA
D gene: NA

CDR3 protein: CASNGLVVGGELFF
CDR3 DNA: TGTGCCAGCAATGGACTAGTTGTGGGCGGGGAGCTGTTTTTT
V gene: TRBV11-2
J gene: TRBJ2-2
clone size: NA
D gene: TRBD2

CDR3 protein: CAISDPGGGYEQYF
CDR3 DNA: TGTGCCATCAGTGACCCTGGAGGTGGGTACGAGCAGTACTTC
V gene: TRBV10-3
J gene: TRBJ2-7
clone size: NA
D gene: NA

CDR3 protein: CASSPPGTGIYEQYF
CDR3 DNA: TGTGCCAGCTCACCACCCGGGACAGGGATCTACGAGCAGTACTTC
V gene: TRBV18
J gene: TRBJ2-7
clone size: NA
D gene: TRBD1

CDR3 protein: CASRPGQSNGVLFF
CDR3 DNA: TGTGCCAGCAGACCGGGACAGTCCAATGGGGTGCTGTTTTTT
V gene: TRBV6-4
J gene: TRBJ2-2
clone size: few
D gene: TRBD1

CDR3 protein: CASSPGQAYGYTF
CDR3 DNA: TGTGCCAGTAGTCCAGGACAGGCCTATGGCTACACCTTC
V gene: TRBV19
J gene: TRBJ1-2
clone size: NA
D gene: TRBD1

CDR3 protein: CASSLRLGGARNEQFF
CDR3 DNA: TGTGCCAGCAGCTTGCGCCTCGGGGGGGCACGCAATGAGCAGTTCTTC
V gene: TRBV5-5
J gene: TRBJ2-1
clone size: NA
D gene: TRBD2